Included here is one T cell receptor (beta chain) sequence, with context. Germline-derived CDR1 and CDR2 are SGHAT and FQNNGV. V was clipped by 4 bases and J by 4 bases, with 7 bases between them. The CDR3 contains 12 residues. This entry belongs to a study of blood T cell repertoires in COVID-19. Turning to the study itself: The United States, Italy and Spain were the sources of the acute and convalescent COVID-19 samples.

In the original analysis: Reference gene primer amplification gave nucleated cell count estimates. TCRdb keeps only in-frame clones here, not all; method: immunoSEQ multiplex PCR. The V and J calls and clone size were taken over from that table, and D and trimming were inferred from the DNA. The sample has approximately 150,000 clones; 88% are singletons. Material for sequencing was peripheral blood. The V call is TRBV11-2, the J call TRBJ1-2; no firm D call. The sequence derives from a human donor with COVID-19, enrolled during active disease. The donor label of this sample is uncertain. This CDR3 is CASSSVRYGYTF. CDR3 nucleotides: TGTGCCAGCAGCTCGGTACGCTATGGCTACACCTTC.